The 11 T cell receptor beta chains listed next were all sequenced from one sample in a study of T-cell memory formation after mild COVID-19. TCRdb passed the 5' RACE reads through MiXCR, listing each CDR3 protein once. There are about 150,000 distinct CDR3 sequences in the sample; 20% to 25% occur only once, and approximately 25% lies in the top ten. Sequencing used PBMCs or a T cell subset sorted from them (not recorded which). The receptors come from an adult woman who had mild COVID-19 (a few samples of this study predate the infection). Cell type and time point are not known.

The V call is TRBV9, the J call TRBJ1-1; TRBD1 might be the D (5 bases). The V end lost 2 bases, the J end lost 4 bases, and 12 bases lay between the germline ends. Per the germline V gene, CDR1 is SGDLS and CDR2 is YYNGEE. The CDR3 contains 14 residues. The CDR3 region is CASSVGGLGTEAFF. CDR3 coding DNA: TGTGCCAGCAGCGTGGGGGGTTTGGGCACTGAAGCTTTCTTT.

The V and J genes are TRBV29-1 and TRBJ2-5; no definite D call. CDR1 and CDR2 (germline): SQVTM, ANQGSEA. The CDR3 is 12 residues long. V lost 4 bases to trimming and J lost 5 bases, with 11 bases between them. The CDR3 reads CSVVVSPETQYF. The CDR3 nucleotides are TGCAGCGTTGTTGTCAGTCCGGAGACCCAGTACTTC.

This clonotype was detected only a few times. V usage is TRBV7-6 and J usage is TRBJ2-7; D assignment may be TRBD1 or TRBD2 (5 bases each). V was trimmed by 1 base and J by 5 bases, leaving 12 bases between them. The CDR3 has 14 residues. Germline V lookup: CDR1 SGHVS, CDR2 FNYEAQ. The CDR3 DNA is TGTGCCAGCAGCTTAGAGGGGACGGCGGACGAGCAGTACTTC. Translating gives CASSLEGTADEQYF.

CDR3 region: CASSYAGGLYEQFF. CDR3 sequence (DNA): TGTGCCAGCAGTTATGCGGGGGGGCTCTATGAGCAGTTCTTC. The chain has TRBV27 and TRBJ2-1; 9 bases line up with TRBD2. The V segment lost 4 bases and the J segment 8 bases; nucleotides outside the gene matches: 6. Germline CDR1 and CDR2: MNHEY and SMNVEV (reference sequence). The CDR3 totals 14 residues.

This chain connects TRBV4-1 to TRBJ2-4, with 7 positions matching TRBD1. CDR3 size: 16 residues. Germline CDR1 MGHRA, CDR2 YSYEKL. Unmatched junction bases numbered 6, after V lost 1 base and J lost 3 bases. The CDR3 is CASSQAGRTGKNIQYF. CDR3 coding DNA: TGCGCCAGCAGCCAAGCGGGAAGGACAGGCAAAAACATTCAGTACTTC.

The chain uses TRBV11-3 and TRBJ2-3; D gene ambiguous. The CDR3 consists of 12 residues. Germline CDR1 SGHNT, CDR2 YENEEA. V was cut by 4 bases and J by 2 bases, with 4 bases left in between. The CDR3 loop reads CASSSLTDTQYF. The CDR3 DNA reads TGTGCCAGCAGCTCGCTCACAGATACGCAGTATTTT. Together with reference TRBV11-3 and TRBJ2-3, the CDR3 gives the full variable domain: EAGVVQSPRYKIIEKKQPVAFWCNPISGHNTLYWYLQNLGQGPELLIRYENEEAVDDSQLPKDRFSAERLKGVDSTLKIQPAELGDSAVYLCASSSLTDTQYFGPGTRLTVL.

The chain joins TRBV18 to TRBJ2-7; 8 nucleotides line up with TRBD1. V shed 5 bases, J shed 2 bases, and the junction held 5 bases outside the gene matches. Germline CDR1 and CDR2: KGHSH and LQKENI. This CDR3 has 14 residues. The CDR3 nucleotides read TGTGCCAGCTCATCTCCGGGACAGGCCTACGAGCAGTACTTC. This codes for CASSSPGQAYEQYF.

A note on this clonotype: One end of the junction is discordant with germline, which a read error may explain. This chain connects TRBV7-9 to TRBJ1-1; TRBD1 matches at 10 bases. The CDR3 is made up of 14 amino acids. Germline CDR1 SEHNR, CDR2 FQNEAQ (reference sequence). Here the CDR3 reads CASSSGQGNAEAFF. Here the CDR3 DNA reads TGTGCCAGCAGCTCGGGACAGGGGAACGCTGAAGCTTTCTTT. The whole variable domain, filled in from reference TRBV7-9 and TRBJ1-1, reads DTGVSQNPRHKITKRGQNVTFRCDPISEHNRLYWYRQTLGQGPEFLTYFQNEAQLEKSRLLSDRFSAERPKGSFSTLEIQRTEQGDSAMYLCASSSGQGNAEAFFGQGTRLTVV.

This chain joins TRBV4-3 and TRBJ2-1; 12 bases agree with TRBD2. The trim removed 0 bases at V and 9 bases at J, leaving 9 bases unmatched. The CDR3 spans 17 residues. The germline V gene encodes CDR1 LGHNA and CDR2 YSLEER. The CDR3 nucleotides are TGCGCCAGCAGCCAAGATCGGCTAGCGGGAGGGGATAGTGAGCAGTTCTTC. Residues: CASSQDRLAGGDSEQFF.

This chain links TRBV5-1 with TRBJ2-5, with 12 nucleotides matching TRBD2. This CDR3 region has 16 residues. In germline, CDR1 is SGHRS, CDR2 YFSETQ. V lost 4 bases, J lost 0 bases, and 4 bases stayed unmatched. The CDR3 is CASSDGTSGYQETQYF. Written as DNA, the CDR3 is TGCGCCAGCAGCGACGGGACTAGCGGGTACCAAGAGACCCAGTACTTC.

This clonotype showed up just a few times. This chain links TRBV12-3 or TRBV12-4 with TRBJ2-1; D is tentatively TRBD1 or TRBD2 (5 bases each). The CDR3 runs 14 residues. Trimming pared 4 bases from V and 10 bases from J, leaving 17 bases between. The CDR3 nucleotides are TGTGCCAGCAGTTCCACCTCCCAGGGCGGGGAGCAGTTCTTC. This encodes CASSSTSQGGEQFF.